This T cell receptor (beta chain) comes out of a study of OX40 agonist ivuxolimab in advanced cancers. On the study more broadly: Ivuxolimab doses were 0.01, 0.1, 0.3, 1.5, 3 or 10 mg/kg every 2 weeks. Patients with prior anti-PD-1, anti-PD-L1 or anti-CTLA-4 therapy were eligible; 35% to 50% had some.

Data came from immunoSEQ multiplex PCR; TCRdb stores just in-frame clones and leaves some out. The sample records under 65,000 clones, around four fifths being singletons. Specimen: CD4+ or CD8+ T cells sorted from blood, collected in a trial of the OX40 agonist ivuxolimab. This sequence was found in an adult with an advanced solid tumor such as melanoma, head and neck, liver or kidney cancer.

The CDR3 region has the DNA TGTGCCAGTAGTCGTGGACTAGCGGGGGGGAACACCGGGGAGCTGTTTTTT. This sequence encodes CASSRGLAGGNTGELFF. The V gene is TRBV19, the J gene TRBJ2-2, with 14 bases fitting TRBD2. The junction had 3 bases not matched to a gene; V was cut back by 5 bases and J by 1 base. Germline CDR1 is LNHDA and CDR2 is SQIVND (reference sequence). This CDR3 is built from 17 residues.